The 22 T cell receptor beta chains below were found in one sample sequenced in a study of CD8+CD57+ T cells in acquired aplastic anemia. CD8+CD57+ cell expansion, shown by flow cytometry, had occurred in the patients selected for sequencing. Genomic DNA served as template for TCR beta VDJ and CDR3 profiling. Each CDR3 protein gets one entry after TCRdb re-called the reads with MiXCR. In the table there are around 250,000 distinct CDR3 sequences, 70% to 85% of which are singletons. The source material was sorted CD4+, CD8+, or CD8+CD57+ T cells (not recorded which) from PBMCs. The receptors shown here come from a human donor with aplastic anemia.

The V call is TRBV7-8, the J call TRBJ2-2; D perhaps matches TRBD2 (6 bases). V was trimmed by 0 bases and J by 17 bases, leaving 22 bases between them. The CDR3 extends over 15 amino acids. Germline CDR1 is SGHVS and CDR2 is FQNEAQ. The CDR3: CASSLAGGHDTQYFF. Here the CDR3 DNA reads TGTGCCAGCAGCTTAGCGGGGGGTCACGATACGCAGTATTTTTTT. Drawing the rest from reference TRBV7-8 and TRBJ2-2, the complete variable domain is GAGVSQSPRYKVAKRGQDVALRCDPISGHVSLFWYQQALGQGPEFLTYFQNEAQLDKSGLPSDRFFAERPEGSVSTLKIQRTQQEDSAVYLCASSLAGGHDTQYFFGEGSRLTVL.

A single count supports this clonotype. One end of the junction does not line up with germline, which may come from a read error. This chain uses TRBV7-9 with TRBJ2-3; D is perhaps TRBD1 (6 bases). Germline assignment: CDR1 SEHNR and CDR2 FQNEAQ (reference sequence). CDR3 length: 14 amino acids. The CDR3 DNA sequence: TGTGCCAGCAGCTTCGCGCCGGGACACAATCCGCAGCACTTT. Its translation is CASSFAPGHNPQHF.

As for this clonotype: A junction end diverges from the germline sequence, so it may reflect a read error. The genes are TRBV9 and TRBJ1-2; possibly TRBD1 for D (5 bases). The CDR3 runs 13 residues. CDR1 SGDLS and CDR2 YYNGEE come from the germline V gene. The CDR3 nucleotides are TGTGCCAGCACCAATGCGCGGGGCACCGGGGAGCTGTTC. It is translated as CASTNARGTGELF.

The chain joins TRBV7-2 to TRBJ1-1, with D possibly matching TRBD1 (6 bases). Germline lookup yields CDR1 SGHTA and CDR2 FQGNSA. The length of the CDR3 is 15 residues. Trimming removed 0 bases from V and 13 bases from J, with 21 bases in between. CDR3 loop: CASSLAGRGDTEDFF. In nucleotides, the CDR3 is TGTGCCAGCAGCTTAGCGGGGAGAGGGGACACTGAGGATTTCTTT.

Concerning this clonotype: Compared with germline, one end of the junction differs, possibly owing to a read error. The chain couples TRBV7-8 to TRBJ2-7; D is possibly TRBD2 (6 bases). Germline CDR1 reads SGHVS; CDR2 reads FQNEAQ. The CDR3 consists of 14 residues. The CDR3 here is CASSLAGGLYAQYF. The CDR3 DNA reads TGTGCCAGCAGCTTAGCGGGAGGTCTCTATGCGCAGTATTTC.

The chain recombines TRBV7-8 with TRBJ2-3, with D possibly TRBD2 on 6 matching bases. Germline V gene sequence: CDR1 SGHVS, CDR2 FQNEAQ. The ends were cut back, 3 bases at V and 12 bases at J, with 19 bases in the middle. The CDR3 sequence is 14 residues long. The CDR3 DNA follows: TGTGCCAGCAGCTTTGATCGAGGTCGGACTACCCAGTATTTT. Encoded protein: CASSFDRGRTTQYF.

The CDR3, as DNA: TGTGCCAGCAGCTTGGTAGGACAGCGGCCCTACGAGCAGTACTTC. Its protein product is CASSLVGQRPYEQYF. The rearrangement links TRBV5-5 to TRBJ2-7, with D maybe TRBD1 (6 bases). V lost 0 bases and J 2 bases, leaving 12 bases between the germline ends. The CDR3 spans 15 residues. Germline lookup yields CDR1 SGHKS and CDR2 YYEKEE (reference sequence).

The V call is TRBV12-3 or TRBV12-4, the J call TRBJ1-3; D is undetermined. V was clipped by 6 bases and J by 0 bases, with 9 bases between them. This CDR3 is 14 amino acids long. The chain's CDR3 is CASSPASSGNTIYF. The CDR3 nucleotides are TGTGCCAGCAGCCCCGCGAGCTCTGGAAACACCATATATTTT.

This chain links TRBV5-1 with TRBJ1-1; D uncertain. Germline-derived CDR1 and CDR2 are SGHRS and YFSETQ. The V gene lost 1 base and the J gene lost 0 bases, with 19 bases spanning the gap. The CDR3 has 18 residues. The CDR3 bases are TGCGCCAGCAGCTTGCGTTCGGACTATCCCCTGGTGAACACTGAAGCTTTCTTT. It encodes CASSLRSDYPLVNTEAFF. The whole variable domain, filled in from reference TRBV5-1 and TRBJ1-1, reads KAGVTQTPRYLIKTRGQQVTLSCSPISGHRSVSWYQQTPGQGLQFLFEYFSETQRNKGNFPGRFSGRQFSNSRSEMNVSTLELGDSALYLCASSLRSDYPLVNTEAFFGQGTRLTVV.

This clonotype has only one observation. This chain joins TRBV7-6 and TRBJ2-7; D is undetermined. Germline V gives CDR1 SGHVS, CDR2 FNYEAQ. The CDR3 is 14 residues long. Trimming shortened V by 5 bases and J by 0 bases, and 11 bases separated the two germline ends. The CDR3 coding sequence is TGTGCCAGCAGCATACGACCGATCTCCTACGAGCAGTACTTC. This codes for CASSIRPISYEQYF.

This clonotype has just one count. J is TRBJ2-7 and V is TRBV7-2, with 7 positions matching TRBD2. There are 15 residues in the CDR3. J lost 13 bases, V lost 3 bases, and 18 bases had no gene match. Germline V gene sequence: CDR1 SGHTA, CDR2 FQGNSA. CDR3 protein: CASSLGEGGYYSPYV. CDR3 in DNA: TGTGCCAGCAGCTTGGGGGAGGGCGGCTATTATTCACCCTACGTC.

About this clonotype: Germline and junction disagree at one end, which may indicate a read error. V gene TRBV7-3 combines with J gene TRBJ2-3; D is ambiguous. Germline CDR1 is SGHTA and CDR2 is FQGTGA. The CDR3 runs 14 residues. The CDR3 is CASSAAPQEQSPPF. The CDR3 bases are TGTGCCAGCAGCGCCGCTCCGCAAGAGCAATCACCCCCATTT.

This clonotype was detected a few times. The gene calls are TRBV12-5 and TRBJ2-3; no definite D call. The germline gives CDR1 LGHNT, CDR2 FRNRAP. The CDR3 length is 12 residues. The CDR3 loop reads CASSLGSDTQYF. The CDR3 nucleotides read TGTGCCAGCAGCTTAGGTAGCGATACGCAGTATTTT.

This clonotype was found a few times. The V gene is TRBV7-2, the J gene TRBJ2-7; D uncertain. This CDR3 is built from 13 residues. From germline, CDR1 is SGHTA and CDR2 FQGNSA. V was cut by 5 bases and J by 3 bases, with 11 bases left in between. The CDR3 is CASSRTGSYEQYF. The CDR3 nucleotides are TGTGCCAGCAGCCGGACGGGCAGCTACGAGCAGTACTTC.

This chain joins TRBV11-3 and TRBJ2-1; no reliable D call. The V and J ends lost 9 bases and 1 base respectively, with 16 bases between them. Germline lookup yields CDR1 SGHNT and CDR2 YENEEA. This CDR3 contains 15 residues. This CDR3 is CASSIDRASYNEQFF. In nucleotides, the CDR3 is TGTGCCAGTAGCATAGATCGGGCATCCTACAATGAGCAGTTCTTC. The whole variable domain, filled in from reference TRBV11-3 and TRBJ2-1, reads EAGVVQSPRYKIIEKKQPVAFWCNPISGHNTLYWYLQNLGQGPELLIRYENEEAVDDSQLPKDRFSAERLKGVDSTLKIQPAELGDSAVYLCASSIDRASYNEQFFGPGTRLTVL.

V gene TRBV5-8 combines with J gene TRBJ2-3; D is ambiguous. V lost 4 bases and J 3 bases, leaving 9 bases between the germline ends. The CDR3 totals 13 residues. In germline, CDR1 is SGHTS, CDR2 YDEGEE. In DNA form, the CDR3 reads TGTGCCAGCAGCGACGGAGCGACAGATACGCAGTATTTT. It is translated as CASSDGATDTQYF.

This clonotype was recorded only once. V and J are TRBV7-3 and TRBJ2-5; weak D call: TRBD1 (5 bases). The CDR3 is 14 amino acids. V gave up 5 bases and J gave up 14 bases, with 24 bases separating them. The germline V gene has CDR1 SGHTA and CDR2 FQGTGA. The CDR3 DNA follows: TGTGCCAGCAGCGGACAACCCCTGGCCGAGAACCACTACTTC. It codes for CASSGQPLAENHYF.

The chain joins TRBV7-8 to TRBJ1-5; D uncertain. The germline gives CDR1 SGHVS, CDR2 FQNEAQ. The CDR3 sequence is 13 residues long. V was trimmed by 8 bases and J by 3 bases, leaving 11 bases between them. The CDR3 DNA reads TGTGCCAGCCGGGCGACGAACAATCAGCCCCAGCATTTT. This gives the protein CASRATNNQPQHF.

The chain joins TRBV7-8 to TRBJ2-5, with TRBD1 matching over 10 bases. CDR1 and CDR2 (germline): SGHVS, FQNEAQ. The V gene end was trimmed by 5 bases and the J gene end by 1 base; junction bases not matched to a gene: 4. The CDR3 spans 15 residues. CDR3 nucleotides: TGTGCCAGCAGCCCGGGACAGGGGCCCCAAGAGACCCAGTACTTC. Translation: CASSPGQGPQETQYF.

This sequence joins TRBV19 and TRBJ1-2, with D tentatively TRBD1 (6 bases). With 0 bases removed from V and 2 bases from J, the gap between germline ends came to 13 bases. The germline CDR1 and CDR2 sequences are LNHDA and SQIVND (reference sequence). This CDR3 is built from 16 residues. The CDR3 sequence: CASSIDLMTGNYGYTF. CDR3 sequence (DNA): TGTGCCAGTAGTATAGATCTAATGACAGGCAACTATGGCTACACCTTC.

The chain is built from TRBV9 and TRBJ2-3, with 10 bases that match TRBD1. Germline CDR1 is SGDLS and CDR2 is YYNGEE. After removal of 4 bases from V and 13 bases from J, the junction contained 15 bases not matched to a gene. The CDR3 length is 15 residues. The CDR3 coding sequence is TGTGCCAGCAGCCTACGAGCCGGGACAGGGGTCCCCGAGTATTTT. This gives the protein CASSLRAGTGVPEYF.

As concerns this clonotype: One junction end does not reproduce the germline sequence, and a read error may be involved. This chain uses TRBV7-2 with TRBJ2-2; 7 nucleotides align to TRBD1. CDR1 is SGHTA, CDR2 FQGNSA, per germline. This CDR3 comprises 13 residues. The CDR3 loop reads CANSLQGTGELVF. The CDR3 DNA is TGTGCCAACAGCTTACAGGGGACCGGGGAGCTGGTTTTT.